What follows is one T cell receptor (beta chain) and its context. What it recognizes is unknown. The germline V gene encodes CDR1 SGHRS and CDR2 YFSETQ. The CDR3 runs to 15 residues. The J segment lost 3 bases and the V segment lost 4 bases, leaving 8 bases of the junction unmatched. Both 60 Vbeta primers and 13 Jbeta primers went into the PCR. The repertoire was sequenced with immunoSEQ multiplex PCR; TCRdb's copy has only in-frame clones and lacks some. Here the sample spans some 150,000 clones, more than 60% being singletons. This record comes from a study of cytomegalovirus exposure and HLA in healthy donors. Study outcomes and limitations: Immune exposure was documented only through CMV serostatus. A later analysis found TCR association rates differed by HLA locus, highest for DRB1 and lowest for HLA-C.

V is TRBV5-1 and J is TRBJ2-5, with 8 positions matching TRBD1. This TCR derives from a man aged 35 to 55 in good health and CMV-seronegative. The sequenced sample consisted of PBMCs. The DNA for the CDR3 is TGCGCCAGCAGCCCGTCCGGGACAGGAAAAGAGACCCAGTACTTC. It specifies CASSPSGTGKETQYF.